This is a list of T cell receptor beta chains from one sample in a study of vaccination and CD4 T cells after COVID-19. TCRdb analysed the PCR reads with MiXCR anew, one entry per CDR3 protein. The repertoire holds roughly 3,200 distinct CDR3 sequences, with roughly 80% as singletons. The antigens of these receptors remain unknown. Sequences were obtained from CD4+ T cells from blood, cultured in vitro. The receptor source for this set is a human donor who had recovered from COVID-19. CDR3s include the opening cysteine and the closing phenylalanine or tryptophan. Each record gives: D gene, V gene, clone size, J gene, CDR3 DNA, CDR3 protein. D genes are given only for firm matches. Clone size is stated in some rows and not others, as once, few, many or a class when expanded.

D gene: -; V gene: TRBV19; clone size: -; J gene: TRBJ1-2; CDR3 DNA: TGTGCCAGTAGTCGAGACCTTAAGAATGGCTACACCTTC; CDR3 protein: CASSRDLKNGYTF
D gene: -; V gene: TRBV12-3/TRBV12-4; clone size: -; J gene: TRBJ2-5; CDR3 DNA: TGTGCCAGCAGTTCTTGGAGGGCCCAGTACTTC; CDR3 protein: CASSSWRAQYF
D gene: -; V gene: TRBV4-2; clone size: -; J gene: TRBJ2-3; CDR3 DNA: TGTGCCAGCAGCCAAGATTCGCTTAGCACAGATACGCAGTATTTT; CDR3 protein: CASSQDSLSTDTQYF
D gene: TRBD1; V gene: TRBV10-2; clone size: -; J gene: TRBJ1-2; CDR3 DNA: TGCGCCAGCAGTTGGACAGGATTAGCCAACTATGGCTACACCTTC; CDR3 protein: CASSWTGLANYGYTF
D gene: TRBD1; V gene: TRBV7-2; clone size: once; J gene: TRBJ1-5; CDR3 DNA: TGTGCCAGCAGCGAGGGGGCTTTCAATCAGCCCCAGCATTTT; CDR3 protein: CASSEGAFNQPQHF
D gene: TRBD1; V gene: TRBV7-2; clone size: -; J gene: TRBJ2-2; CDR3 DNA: TGTGCCAGCAGCCCTCGACAGGGGGCGACCGGGGAGCTGTTTTTT; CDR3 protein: CASSPRQGATGELFF
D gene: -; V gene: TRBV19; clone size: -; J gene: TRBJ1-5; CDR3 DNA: TGTGCCAGTAGTATGTCTCCGAACGGGGTTGGGCGTCAGCCCCAGCATTTT; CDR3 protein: CASSMSPNGVGRQPQHF
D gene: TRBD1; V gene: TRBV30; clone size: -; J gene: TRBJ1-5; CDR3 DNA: TGTGCCTGGAGTGTCCCGGGACAGGGCAATCAGCCCCAGCATTTT; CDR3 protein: CAWSVPGQGNQPQHF
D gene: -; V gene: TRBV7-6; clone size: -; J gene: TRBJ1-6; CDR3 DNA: TGTGCCAGCAGCCCCTTTGTGAGTCATAATTCACCCCTCCACTTT; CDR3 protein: CASSPFVSHNSPLHF
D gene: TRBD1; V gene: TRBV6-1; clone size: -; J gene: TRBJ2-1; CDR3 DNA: TGTGCCAGCAGTGGACAGGGGGGGCATGAGCAGTTCTTC; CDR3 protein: CASSGQGGHEQFF
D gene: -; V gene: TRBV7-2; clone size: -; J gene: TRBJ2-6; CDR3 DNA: TGTGCCAGCAGCTTTTTCGGTGGAGGGGCCAACGTCCTGACTTTC; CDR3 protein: CASSFFGGGANVLTF